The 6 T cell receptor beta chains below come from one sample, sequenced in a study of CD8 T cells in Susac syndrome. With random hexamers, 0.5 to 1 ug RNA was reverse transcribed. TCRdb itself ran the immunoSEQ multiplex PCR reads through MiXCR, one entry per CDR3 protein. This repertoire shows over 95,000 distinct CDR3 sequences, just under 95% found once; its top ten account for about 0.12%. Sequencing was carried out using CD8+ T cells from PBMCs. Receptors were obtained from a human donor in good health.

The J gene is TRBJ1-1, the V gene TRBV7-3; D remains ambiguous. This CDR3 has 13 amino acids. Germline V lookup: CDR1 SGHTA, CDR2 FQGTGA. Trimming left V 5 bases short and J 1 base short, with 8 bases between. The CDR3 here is CASSEIRNTEAFF. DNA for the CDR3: TGTGCCAGCAGCGAGATACGGAACACTGAAGCTTTCTTT.

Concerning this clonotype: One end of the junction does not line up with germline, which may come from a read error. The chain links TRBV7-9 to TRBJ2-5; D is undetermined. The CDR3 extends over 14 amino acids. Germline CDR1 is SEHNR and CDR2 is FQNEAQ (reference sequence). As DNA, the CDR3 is TGTGCCAGCAGCTCACCGGCTCTATTTGAGACCCTGTACTTC. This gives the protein CASSSPALFETLYF.

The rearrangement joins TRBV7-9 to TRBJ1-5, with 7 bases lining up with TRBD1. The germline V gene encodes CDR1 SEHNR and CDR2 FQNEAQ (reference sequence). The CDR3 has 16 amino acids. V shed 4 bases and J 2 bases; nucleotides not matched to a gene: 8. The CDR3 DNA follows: TGTGCCAGCAGCTCCACAGGGGATCGGGGCAATCAGCCCCAGCATTTT. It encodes CASSSTGDRGNQPQHF.

Written as DNA, the CDR3 is TGTGCCAGCAGCTTAGTAACAAGTGAAGCTTTCTTT. Its protein product is CASSLVTSEAFF. The chain links TRBV7-2 to TRBJ1-1; D is unclear. V was shortened by 1 base and J by 7 bases, with 7 bases between the two germline ends. The germline V gene has CDR1 SGHTA and CDR2 FQGNSA. There are 12 residues in the CDR3.

CDR3 region: CASSYSPGRTNTGELFF. The DNA of the CDR3 is TGTGCCAGCAGTTACTCCCCGGGACGAACCAACACCGGGGAGCTGTTTTTT. The rearrangement uses TRBV6-5 and TRBJ2-2; D possibly matches TRBD1 or TRBD2 (5 bases each). The CDR3 contains 17 residues. Germline V lookup: CDR1 MNHEY, CDR2 SVGAGI. V shed 0 bases and J shed 2 bases, with 13 bases lying between them.

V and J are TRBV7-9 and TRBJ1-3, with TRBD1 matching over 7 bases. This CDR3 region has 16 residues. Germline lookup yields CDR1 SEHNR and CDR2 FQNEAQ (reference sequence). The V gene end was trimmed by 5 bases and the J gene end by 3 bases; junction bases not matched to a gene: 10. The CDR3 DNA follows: TGTGCCAGCAGCGCCGGACAGGCCGTCTTTGGAAACACCATATATTTT. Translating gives CASSAGQAVFGNTIYF.